Shown below are 3 T cell receptor beta chains from a single sample sequenced in a study of T cells in Graves' hyperthyroidism and ophthalmopathy. Amplified regions were TCR beta CDR3 sequences from RNA transcripts. The HTBI set primed first-round TCR CDR3 RT-PCR. TCRdb re-derived calls from the multiplex PCR reads in MiXCR, one entry per CDR3 protein. The sample includes around 580,000 distinct CDR3 sequences, 16% seen only once; the top ten take under 20%. The material sequenced was blood. These receptors were taken from a woman between 18 and 29 years old with Graves' hyperthyroidism.

This clonotype came up a few times. The chain joins TRBV20-1 to TRBJ2-1; 8 positions match TRBD2. The J segment lost 6 bases and the V segment lost 0 bases, leaving 7 bases of the junction unmatched. The CDR3 totals 15 residues. The V gene's germline CDR1 is DFQATT and CDR2 SNEGSKA (reference sequence). The CDR3 nucleotides are TGCAGTGCTAGAGAAGGGGGAGCGGGAGCCAATGAGCAGTTCTTC. Translating it yields CSAREGGAGANEQFF.

This clonotype occurred many times. The chain joins TRBV28 to TRBJ2-3, with D unclear. CDR1 and CDR2 (germline): MDHEN, SYDVKM. CDR3 length equals 11 residues. V gave up 8 bases and J gave up 4 bases, with 7 bases separating them. CDR3 amino acids: CASRSPDTQYF. CDR3 coding DNA: TGTGCCAGCCGGAGCCCAGATACGCAGTATTTT.

The V gene is TRBV12-3 or TRBV12-4, the J gene TRBJ2-7; 8 bases line up with TRBD2. CDR3 length: 14 residues. The V gene end was trimmed by 6 bases and the J gene end by 5 bases; junction bases not matched to a gene: 9. CDR3 protein: CASSYSGVKNEQYF. Written as DNA, the CDR3 is TGTGCCAGCAGCTATAGCGGGGTGAAAAACGAGCAGTACTTC.